This entry concerns a single T cell receptor (beta chain). Its antigen is undetermined. TCRdb keeps only in-frame clones here, not all; method: immunoSEQ multiplex PCR. Seen here are 230,000 or so clones, almost 90% observed once, and the top ten hold about 3%. Separate from the approximately 670-subject first cohort was the approximately 130-subject validation cohort, to which the donors belonged. This sample was taken from a study of cytomegalovirus exposure and HLA in healthy donors. Whole-study results and caveats: Associated with cytomegalovirus, according to the listing, were about 160 TCR beta chains. Among the CMV-associated chains, a few were confirmed in vitro as specific for CMV antigens. It was found in a later analysis that first-cohort TCR clusters tended to co-occur in the 130 or so validation repertoires.

After removal of 7 bases from V and 6 bases from J, the junction contained 1 base not matched to a gene. CDR3 length: 11 amino acids. In germline, CDR1 is DFQATT, CDR2 SNEGSKA (reference sequence). This clonotype was sampled from a woman aged 18-29 years in good health and CMV-seronegative. V gene TRBV20-1 combines with J gene TRBJ2-7; 12 bases map to TRBD2. Sequenced sample: PBMCs. The CDR3, as DNA: TGCAGTGAACTAGCGGGAGGCGAGCAGTACTTC. This sequence encodes CSELAGGEQYF.